These 18 T cell receptor beta chains originate from one sample sequenced in a study of blood T cells in healthy people across ages. A second PCR, run for about 7 to 11 cycles, used a sample-barcoded 5' primer plus a J-beta primer mix. TCRdb analysed the 5' RACE reads with MiXCR anew, one entry per CDR3 protein. The sample contains approximately 780,000 distinct CDR3 sequences, about a quarter of which appear only once. The same data also contributed to another study, on T cells of mothers and their children.

The sequenced material came from blood. The receptors were sampled from a boy between 5 and 17 years old in good health.

The rearrangement uses TRBV7-3 and TRBJ2-2; tentatively, D is TRBD1 (5 bases). The CDR3 runs 16 residues. V was cut by 3 bases and J by 1 base, with 12 bases left in between. Germline loops: CDR1 SGHTA, CDR2 FQGTGA. The CDR3 spells CASSFLWTRNTGELFF. For the CDR3, the DNA is TGTGCCAGCAGCTTTCTCTGGACACGGAACACCGGGGAGCTGTTTTTT.

This chain uses TRBV20-1 with TRBJ2-5; unclear D gene. The DNA end favors TRBJ2-7, so the J call may be wrong. This CDR3 region has 13 residues. CDR1 and CDR2 (germline): DFQATT, SNEGSKA (reference sequence). CDR3 region: CSASSWSSYEQYF. The CDR3 nucleotides are TGCAGTGCTAGTTCTTGGAGCTCCTACGAGCAGTACTTC.

In the case of this clonotype: Germline and junction disagree at one end, which may indicate a read error. The chain joins TRBV12-3 or TRBV12-4 to TRBJ1-2; 7 bases are a match to TRBD1. The CDR3 covers 14 residues. In DNA form, the CDR3 reads TGTGCCAGCGGTTTATCTTGGGACAGCCTTGATCCATCCTTC. The encoded protein is CASGLSWDSLDPSF.

There are a few counts of this clonotype. The CDR3: CASSLAGGLNTDTQYF. In DNA form, the CDR3 reads TGTGCCAGCAGCTTAGCGGGAGGACTGAACACAGATACGCAGTATTTT. The V gene is TRBV7-2, the J gene TRBJ2-3, with D possibly being TRBD2 (6 bases). Germline loops: CDR1 SGHTA, CDR2 FQGNSA. CDR3 length: 16 amino acids. Trimming shortened V by 0 bases and J by 2 bases, and 12 bases separated the two germline ends. Filled out from reference TRBV7-2 and TRBJ2-3, the complete variable domain reads GAGVSQSPSNKVTEKGKDVELRCDPISGHTALYWYRQSLGQGLEFLIYFQGNSAPDKSGLPSDRFSAERTGGSVSTLTIQRTQQEDSAVYLCASSLAGGLNTDTQYFGPGTRLTVL.

The rearrangement uses TRBV29-1 and TRBJ2-4; tentative D call: TRBD2 (6 bases). V was trimmed by 3 bases and J by 0 bases, leaving 15 bases between them. Per germline, CDR1 SQVTM and CDR2 ANQGSEA. CDR3 length: 16 residues. The CDR3 loop is CSVEGGPQLAKNIQYF. The DNA for the CDR3 is TGCAGCGTTGAGGGAGGTCCCCAGCTAGCCAAAAACATTCAGTACTTC.

In nucleotides, the CDR3 is TGTGCCAGCAGCCATAGGTCTAGCAATCAGCCCCAGCATTTT. This gives the protein CASSHRSSNQPQHF. The J gene is TRBJ1-5, the V gene TRBV3-1; D not resolved. The germline V gene has CDR1 LGHDT and CDR2 YNNKEL (reference sequence). This CDR3 is 14 amino acids long. The ends were cut back, 3 bases at V and 0 bases at J, with 6 bases in the middle.

A note on this clonotype: At one end, the junction sequence differs from germline, possibly due to a read error. The chain uses TRBV7-9 and TRBJ2-1, with D perhaps TRBD1 (5 bases). The germline gives CDR1 SEHNR, CDR2 FQNEAQ (reference sequence). This CDR3 has 16 amino acids. The CDR3 DNA reads as TGTGCCAGCAGCCCCCTCTCAGGGTTCTCCTACAATGGGCAGTTCTTC. Translating gives CASSPLSGFSYNGQFF.

This chain connects TRBV20-1 to TRBJ2-7; 8 bases align to TRBD2. CDR3 length: 13 residues. J was trimmed by 3 bases and V by 6 bases; bases with no gene match: 7. The V gene's germline CDR1 is DFQATT and CDR2 SNEGSKA (reference sequence). CDR3 protein: CSASPGGRYEQYF. The CDR3 DNA sequence: TGCAGTGCAAGTCCGGGGGGGCGCTACGAGCAGTACTTC.

The V and J genes are TRBV7-6 and TRBJ2-3, with D uncertain. The CDR3 spans 16 residues. CDR1 is SGHVS, CDR2 FNYEAQ, per germline. V dropped 1 base and J dropped 2 bases, with 13 bases sitting between them. The CDR3 loop is CASSLEVRQITDTQYF. The CDR3 bases are TGTGCCAGCAGCTTAGAGGTTCGTCAAATCACAGATACGCAGTATTTT.

This clonotype was observed many times. The chain uses TRBV4-1 and TRBJ2-1; TRBD1 matches 7 bases. This CDR3 is 15 amino acids long. The V gene's germline CDR1 is MGHRA and CDR2 YSYEKL. The J segment lost 6 bases and the V segment lost 0 bases, leaving 5 bases of the junction unmatched. The CDR3 sequence: CASSQDPDRANEQFF. The CDR3 region has the DNA TGCGCCAGCAGCCAAGACCCCGACAGGGCCAATGAGCAGTTCTTC.

The rearrangement joins TRBV28 to TRBJ2-7; D is uncertain. Deletions cut 4 bases from V and 0 bases from J, with 25 bases between. The CDR3 is 19 amino acids. Germline V gene sequence: CDR1 MDHEN, CDR2 SYDVKM. The CDR3 protein is CASSYYLAPGRPSSYEQYF. CDR3 DNA: TGTGCCAGCAGTTATTACCTCGCCCCCGGACGCCCAAGCTCCTACGAGCAGTACTTC.

The rearrangement joins TRBV6-1 to TRBJ1-2; D is unclear. This CDR3 region has 14 residues. Trimming shortened V by 1 base and J by 4 bases, and 10 bases separated the two germline ends. CDR1 and CDR2 from the germline V gene are MNHNS and SASEGT. The CDR3 DNA sequence: TGTGCCAGCAGTGAAGATGTCAGGTCCTATGGCTACACCTTC. The encoded protein is CASSEDVRSYGYTF.

This clonotype occurred a few times. V is TRBV12-5 and J is TRBJ2-1, with a possible D match to TRBD2 (6 bases). This CDR3 has 15 amino acids. Trimming shortened V by 7 bases and J by 4 bases, and 17 bases separated the two germline ends. The germline gives CDR1 LGHNT, CDR2 FRNRAP. The CDR3 region is CASDLGAGRYNEQFF. The CDR3 DNA follows: TGTGCTAGTGACCTCGGGGCGGGGAGATACAATGAGCAGTTCTTC.

This clonotype was seen a few times. This sequence joins TRBV2 and TRBJ2-7, with TRBD1 matching over 7 bases. Germline V gene sequence: CDR1 SNHLY, CDR2 FYNNEI. Trimming removed 6 bases from V and 4 bases from J; junction bases left unmatched: 9. This CDR3 has 14 amino acids. The CDR3 DNA sequence: TGTGCCAGCAGAGACAGGGCCGTTCCATACGAGCAGTACTTC. Amino acids: CASRDRAVPYEQYF.

The chain is built from TRBV7-2 and TRBJ2-5; D is uncertain. The end of the DNA is better explained by TRBJ2-7, so the J call may be wrong. The CDR3 is made up of 13 amino acids. CDR1 is SGHTA, CDR2 FQGNSA, per germline. The CDR3 loop is CASSSLDGYEQYF. CDR3 bases: TGTGCCAGCAGCTCCCTCGACGGCTACGAGCAGTACTTC.

This clonotype was seen more than once but under ten times. The rearrangement uses TRBV6-6 and TRBJ1-3; D possibly corresponds to TRBD1 (6 bases). Between the trimmed V and J ends, which lost 5 bases and 4 bases, there was a span of 18 bases. Germline V gene sequence: CDR1 MNHNY, CDR2 SVGAGI (reference sequence). The CDR3 covers 16 residues. CDR3 sequence reads: CASSHPGGGTGNTIYF. For the CDR3, the DNA is TGTGCCAGCAGTCACCCCGGAGGGGGGACAGGAAACACCATATATTTT.

This clonotype turned up a few times. The chain uses TRBV7-8 and TRBJ1-4; no clear D gene. This CDR3 has 14 amino acids. Germline V lookup: CDR1 SGHVS, CDR2 FQNEAQ. Trimming took off 5 bases at V and 3 bases at J, with 10 bases between the two ends. The CDR3 DNA is TGTGCCAGCAGCGAACAGTGGTCTAATGAAAAACTGTTTTTT. It specifies CASSEQWSNEKLFF.

This clonotype was seen a handful of times. This rearrangement joins TRBV30 to TRBJ2-1; D is uncertain. Trimming took off 0 bases at V and 4 bases at J, with 10 bases between the two ends. This CDR3 contains 14 residues. Germline V gene sequence: CDR1 GTSNPN, CDR2 SVGIG (reference sequence). CDR3 nucleotides: TGTGCCTGGAGTGTAGGCTGGGCATACAATGAGCAGTTCTTC. Residues: CAWSVGWAYNEQFF.